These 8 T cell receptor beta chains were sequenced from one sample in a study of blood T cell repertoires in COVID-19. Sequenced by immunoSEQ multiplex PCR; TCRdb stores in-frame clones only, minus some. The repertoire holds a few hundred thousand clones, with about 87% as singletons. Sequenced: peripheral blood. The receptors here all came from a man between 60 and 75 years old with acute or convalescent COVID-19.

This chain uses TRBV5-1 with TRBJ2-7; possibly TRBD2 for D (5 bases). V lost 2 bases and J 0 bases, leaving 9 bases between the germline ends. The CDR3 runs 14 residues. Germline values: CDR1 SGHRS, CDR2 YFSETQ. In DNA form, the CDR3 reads TGCGCCAGCAGCTTCGGAGGAGTCTCCTACGAGCAGTACTTC. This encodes CASSFGGVSYEQYF.

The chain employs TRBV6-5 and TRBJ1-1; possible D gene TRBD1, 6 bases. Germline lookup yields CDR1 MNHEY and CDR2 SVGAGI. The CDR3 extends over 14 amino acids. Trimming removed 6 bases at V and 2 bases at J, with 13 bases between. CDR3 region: CASRPGQTNTEAFF. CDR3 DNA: TGTGCCAGCAGACCGGGACAAACTAACACTGAAGCTTTCTTT.

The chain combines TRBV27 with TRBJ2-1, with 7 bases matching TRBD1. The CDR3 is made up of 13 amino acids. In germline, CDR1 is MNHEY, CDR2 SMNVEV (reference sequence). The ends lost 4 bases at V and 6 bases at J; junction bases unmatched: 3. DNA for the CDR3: TGTGCCAGCAGTTCCCACAGGGGCAATGAGCAGTTCTTC. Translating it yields CASSSHRGNEQFF.

Here the CDR3 reads CASRSSYNSPLHF. The CDR3 DNA reads TGTGCCAGTAGGAGCTCCTATAATTCACCCCTCCACTTT. V and J are TRBV19 and TRBJ1-6, with D hard to call. Germline CDR1 LNHDA, CDR2 SQIVND (reference sequence). CDR3 length: 13 amino acids. The ends were cut back, 6 bases at V and 0 bases at J, with 3 bases in the middle. Drawing the rest from reference TRBV19 and TRBJ1-6, the complete variable domain is DGGITQSPKYLFRKEGQNVTLSCEQNLNHDAMYWYRQDPGQGLRLIYYSQIVNDFQKGDIAEGYSVSREKKESFPLTVTSAQKNPTAFYLCASRSSYNSPLHFGNGTRLTVT.

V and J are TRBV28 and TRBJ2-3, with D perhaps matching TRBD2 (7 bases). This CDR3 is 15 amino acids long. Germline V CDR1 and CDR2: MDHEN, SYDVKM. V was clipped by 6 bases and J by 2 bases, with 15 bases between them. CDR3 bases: TGTGCCAGCAGACAGGGAGGGGGGCCCACAGATACGCAGTATTTT. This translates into CASRQGGGPTDTQYF.

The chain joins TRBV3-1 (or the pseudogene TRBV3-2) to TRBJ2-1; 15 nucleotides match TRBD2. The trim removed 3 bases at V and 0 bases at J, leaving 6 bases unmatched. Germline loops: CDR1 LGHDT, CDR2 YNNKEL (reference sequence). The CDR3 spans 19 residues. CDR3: CASSQGLAGGFSSYNEQFF. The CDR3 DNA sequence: TGTGCCAGCAGCCAGGGACTAGCGGGGGGCTTTAGCTCCTACAATGAGCAGTTCTTC.

The CDR3, as DNA: TGTGCCAGCAGCGTAGTAGGTGGCCGTGAGGAACTGTTTTTT. The encoded protein is CASSVVGGREELFF. This chain connects TRBV9 to TRBJ1-4, with D uncertain. This CDR3 is 14 amino acids long. V shed 0 bases and J shed 12 bases, with 15 bases lying between them. CDR1 and CDR2 (germline): SGDLS, YYNGEE.

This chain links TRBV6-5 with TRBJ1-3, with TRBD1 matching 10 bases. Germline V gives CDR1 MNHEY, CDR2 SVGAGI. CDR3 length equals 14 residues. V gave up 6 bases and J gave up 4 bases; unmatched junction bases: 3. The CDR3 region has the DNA TGTGCCAGCAGGTCGGGACAGGGGGGAAACACCATATATTTT. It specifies CASRSGQGGNTIYF.